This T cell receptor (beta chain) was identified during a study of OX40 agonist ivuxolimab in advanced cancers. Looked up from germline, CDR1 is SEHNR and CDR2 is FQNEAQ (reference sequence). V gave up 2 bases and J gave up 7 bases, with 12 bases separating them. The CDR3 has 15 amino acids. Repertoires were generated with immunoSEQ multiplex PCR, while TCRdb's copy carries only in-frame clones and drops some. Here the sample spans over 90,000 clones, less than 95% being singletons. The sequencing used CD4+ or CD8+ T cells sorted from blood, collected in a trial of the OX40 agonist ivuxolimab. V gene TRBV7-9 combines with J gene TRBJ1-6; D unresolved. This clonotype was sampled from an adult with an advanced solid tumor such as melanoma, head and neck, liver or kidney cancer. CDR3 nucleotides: TGTGCCAGCAGCTTAAAGCCCGGAGTGAATTCACCCCTCCACTTT. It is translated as CASSLKPGVNSPLHF.